The sequence of this T cell receptor (beta chain) was determined in a study of cytomegalovirus exposure and HLA in healthy donors. CDR3 size: 13 residues. Trimming pared 5 bases from V and 3 bases from J, leaving 11 bases between. Germline V CDR1 and CDR2: SGHTA, FQGNSA. The PCR used 60 Vbeta and 13 Jbeta primers. TCRdb's table, derived via immunoSEQ multiplex PCR, lists solely in-frame clones and lacks some. This table holds hundreds of thousands of clones, more than 85% found once. Material: PBMCs. The V call is TRBV7-2, the J call TRBJ2-7; maybe TRBD2 (6 bases). This sequence originates from a woman under 30 in good health and CMV-seronegative. CDR3 DNA: TGTGCCAGCAGCCGGAGGGGTCTCTACGAGCAGTACTTC. Translated: CASSRRGLYEQYF.